This is a list of T cell receptor beta chains from one sample in a study of post-analysis software for immune sequencing data. TCRdb re-derived calls from the PCR reads in MiXCR, one entry per CDR3 protein. The sample yields roughly 800,000 distinct CDR3 sequences, 53% seen once. The specimen was blood. Receptor source: a girl aged 5-17 years with multiple sclerosis. Both conserved end residues are part of each CDR3. The D gene is left open where the match is weak. Only part of the rows carry a size: once, few, many, or a class if the clone is expanded.

abundance: -; d_gene: TRBD2; len: 19; j_gene: TRBJ2-4; v_gene: TRBV12-3/TRBV12-4; CDR3nt: TGTGCCAGCACCTTAGCTAGCGGGGGGGCCAGTAGCGCCAAAAACATTCAGTACTTC; CDR3aa: CASTLASGGASSAKNIQYF
abundance: -; d_gene: TRBD2; len: 16; j_gene: TRBJ2-1; v_gene: TRBV12-3/TRBV12-4; CDR3nt: TGTGCCAGCAGTTCCCACCACGGGACTAGCTACAATGAGCAGTTCTTC; CDR3aa: CASSSHHGTSYNEQFF
abundance: few; d_gene: -; len: 13; j_gene: TRBJ2-7; v_gene: TRBV29-1; CDR3nt: TGCAGCGTCCGGGCCCCCATGGTCGGCGAGCAGTACTTC; CDR3aa: CSVRAPMVGEQYF
abundance: -; d_gene: TRBD1; len: 16; j_gene: TRBJ2-7; v_gene: TRBV7-2; CDR3nt: TGTGCCAGCAGCTTAGATCCCGGCGGGACAGGGCGAGAGCAGTACTTC; CDR3aa: CASSLDPGGTGREQYF
abundance: -; d_gene: TRBD1; len: 16; j_gene: TRBJ2-7; v_gene: TRBV20-1; CDR3nt: TGCAGTGCTTTGGACAGGACCACAAGTAGCTCCTACGAGCAGTACTTC; CDR3aa: CSALDRTTSSSYEQYF
abundance: -; d_gene: -; len: 15; j_gene: TRBJ2-1; v_gene: TRBV19; CDR3nt: TGTGCCAGTAGTCAAGCAGCTTGGGTTGGAAATGAGCAGTTCTTC; CDR3aa: CASSQAAWVGNEQFF
abundance: few; d_gene: -; len: 13; j_gene: TRBJ2-1; v_gene: TRBV15; CDR3nt: TGTGCCACCAGCGCGGGACCCGACAATGAGCAGTTCTTC; CDR3aa: CATSAGPDNEQFF
abundance: -; d_gene: -; len: 15; j_gene: TRBJ1-1; v_gene: TRBV20-1; CDR3nt: TGCAGTGCTCCATGGGGGGGCGCCGGGAACACTGAAGCTTTCTTT; CDR3aa: CSAPWGGAGNTEAFF
abundance: -; d_gene: TRBD1; len: 14; j_gene: TRBJ2-7; v_gene: TRBV5-1; CDR3nt: TGCGCCAGCAGCTTACGGACAGGTCCGAACGAGCAGTACTTC; CDR3aa: CASSLRTGPNEQYF
abundance: few; d_gene: TRBD2; len: 15; j_gene: TRBJ2-7; v_gene: TRBV20-1; CDR3nt: TGCAGTGCTCAACTAGGACTAGCGGGAGCCTACGAGCAGTACTTC; CDR3aa: CSAQLGLAGAYEQYF
abundance: -; d_gene: -; len: 17; j_gene: TRBJ2-5; v_gene: TRBV5-1; CDR3nt: TGCGCCAGCAGCTTGGCCTGGGAGCGGACCTCACAAGAGACCCAGTACTTC; CDR3aa: CASSLAWERTSQETQYF
abundance: -; d_gene: -; len: 13; j_gene: TRBJ2-7; v_gene: TRBV12-3/TRBV12-4; CDR3nt: TGTGCCAGCAGTTTATCAGTGGCCTACGAGCAGTACTTC; CDR3aa: CASSLSVAYEQYF
abundance: -; d_gene: -; len: 16; j_gene: TRBJ1-5; v_gene: TRBV7-2; CDR3nt: TGTGCCAGCAGCTCCAACACAGGGTCAGGCAATCAGCCCCAGCATTTT; CDR3aa: CASSSNTGSGNQPQHF